This paragraph covers one T cell receptor (beta chain) sequence. This entry is derived from a study of OX40 agonist ivuxolimab in advanced cancers. Study summary: Patients got intravenous ivuxolimab at 0.01 to 10 mg/kg every 2 weeks.

Germline V lookup: CDR1 SGHRS, CDR2 YFSETQ. The CDR3 has 15 amino acids. V shed 4 bases and J 2 bases; nucleotides not matched to a gene: 3. Assay: immunoSEQ multiplex PCR; the TCRdb copy retains only in-frame clones and omits some. Here the sample spans tens of thousands of clones, approximately 80% being singletons. The source is an adult with an advanced solid tumor such as melanoma, head and neck, liver or kidney cancer. The chain carries TRBV5-1 and TRBJ2-2; TRBD2 matches at 9 bases. Sequenced here: CD4+ or CD8+ T cells sorted from blood, sampled in a trial of the OX40 agonist ivuxolimab. The CDR3 DNA reads as TGCGCCAGCAGCCGTAGCGGGAGTAACACCGGGGAGCTGTTTTTT. It specifies CASSRSGSNTGELFF.